This TCR beta chain was identified in a study of CD8+CD57+ T cells in acquired aplastic anemia (dated by TCRdb to the late 2010s). With regard to the full study: DNA extracted from sorted CD4+ and CD8+ cells had a mean of around 3 ug, with a range of about 0.2 to 30 ug. CD8+CD57+ expansion was defined as frequency above the mean frequency observed in healthy subjects.

Points on this clonotype: The specificity of this receptor is unknown. Base qualities were left out, and no much larger clone turns up one base away.

The study at large found these results: Although twenty-nine CD8+ CDR3 sequences were shared by patients and controls, these sequences appeared highly expressed in patients and within the immunodominant clones of patients. Between patients and healthy controls, no significant difference in CD8+ Simpson's diversity was found (P=0.060).

V is cut by 4 bases and J by 3 bases, and the space between the germline ends is 5 bases. The CDR3 has 13 amino acids, counting the end cysteine and phenylalanine. Only the CDR3 part of the read is kept: 39 bases, read in frame from the first base. Reading the germline V gene gives CDR1 KGHDR and CDR2 SFDVKD. Genomic DNA was used as template for profiling of TCR beta VDJ combinations and CDR3 sequences. An Illumina HiSeq 2000 was the platform used for TCR repertoire sequencing. Concerning the study's data processing: TRBV/TRBJ rearrangement plots, CDR3 size and DJ length profiles, and Simpson's diversity index were used to assess repertoires. The immunodominant clone was defined as the most abundant DNA sequence in deep sequencing data. CDR3 amino acid sequences were checked for sharing between subjects and were compared against published repertoires and the VDJdb database. TCRdb redid the processing of the public reads, applying fastp at Q25 and MiXCR, and retained in-frame beta chains. Here each entry gathers all rows of one CDR3 protein and keeps the most common genes and DNA. The authors' filters were not applied to this entry. The sample has 110,000 or so distinct CDR3 sequences on record, under 60% of them singletons. In total, the top ten clones hold roughly 30% of the sample.

Patients chosen for sequencing had shown expansion of CD8+CD57+ cells by flow cytometry. Severe acquired aplastic anemia was diagnosed in all patients according to International Study of Aplastic Anemia and Agranulocytosis and Camitta criteria. No therapy had been received by the patients at the time of blood sampling. TCR repertoires of sorted CD4+ and CD8+ blood T cells from severe aplastic anemia patients and healthy subjects were deep-sequenced in the study. Patients were enrolled in the USA under clinicaltrials.gov protocols 00001620, 01623167, 00001397, 00071045, 00081523 and 00961064. Ficoll-Paque density gradient centrifugation was used to isolate peripheral blood mononuclear cells. CD4+ and CD8+ T cells were sorted by FACS or magnetic beads before DNA extraction.

Material: sorted CD4+, CD8+, or CD8+CD57+ T cells (not recorded which) from PBMCs. The chain joins TRBV24-1 to TRBJ2-2; a tentative D call is TRBD1 (5 bases match). The clonotype originates from a human donor with aplastic anemia. In nucleotide form, the sequence is TGTGCCACCAGTGAGGGGCACACCGGGGAGCTGTTTTTT. The encoded protein is CATSEGHTGELFF.